Included here is one T cell receptor beta chain sequence, with context. Its antigen is undetermined. Clones were sequenced by immunoSEQ multiplex PCR, and TCRdb holds only the in-frame ones, with some missing. In the table there are about 9,300 clones, about 90% of which are singletons. This entry is derived from a study of graft-versus-host responses after intestinal transplantation. The wider study: Every recipient had anti-thymocyte globulin induction and 2 to 4 years of tacrolimus plus steroids.

Study-wide results and limits: Early after transplant, HvG declines were associated with peak levels of circulating GvH clones. Some GvH clones were seen earlier in gut or blood, suggesting intestinal origin. Within the allografts of patients who had graft-donor T cell macrochimerism, graft-versus-host to host-versus-graft clonal ratios were high.

The input for sequencing was PBMCs, taken approximately 47 days after intestinal transplant. The clonotype originates from a human patient who received an intestinal transplant, so some T cells may come from the graft donor.

The CDR3 loop reads CASASSGSSSYEQYF. The CDR3 DNA follows: TGTGCTAGTGCCTCTAGCGGCTCGAGCTCCTACGAGCAGTACTTC. V gene TRBV12-5 combines with J gene TRBJ2-7; 7 bases agree with TRBD2. V lost 7 bases to trimming and J lost 0 bases; unmatched junction nucleotides: 9. CDR3 length: 15 amino acids. Germline loops: CDR1 LGHNT, CDR2 FRNRAP.